A single sample gave rise to the 15 T cell receptor beta chains below, sequenced in a study of radiotherapy plus CTLA-4 blockade in lung cancer. Sequenced by immunoSEQ multiplex PCR; TCRdb stores in-frame clones only, minus some. The profile shows more than 25,000 clones, around 85% of them singletons. The sample here was peripheral blood, taken from a patient treated with radiotherapy plus ipilimumab. The receptors here all came from a human donor with non-small cell lung cancer who had stable disease on radiotherapy plus ipilimumab.

The CDR3 bases are TGCGCCAGCAGCGCAAGCGGGGGGGCCGGCACAGATACGCAGTATTTT. It specifies CASSASGGAGTDTQYF. The chain has TRBV5-1 and TRBJ2-3, with 10 bases identical to TRBD2. The CDR3 length is 16 residues. After removal of 4 bases from V and 1 base from J, the junction contained 6 bases not matched to a gene. Germline-derived CDR1 and CDR2 are SGHRS and YFSETQ.

The rearrangement joins TRBV19 to TRBJ1-6; TRBD1 might be the D (6 bases). V was trimmed by 2 bases and J by 3 bases, leaving 14 bases between them. The CDR3 sequence is 17 residues long. From germline, CDR1 is LNHDA and CDR2 SQIVND (reference sequence). In DNA form, the CDR3 reads TGTGCCAGTAGTATAACCCCCTCGGACAGCTATAATTCACCCCTCCACTTT. It encodes CASSITPSDSYNSPLHF.

The rearrangement joins TRBV5-1 to TRBJ1-2; D is possibly TRBD1 (5 bases). Trimming left V 0 bases short and J 6 bases short, with 12 bases between. Per the germline V gene, CDR1 is SGHRS and CDR2 is YFSETQ. This CDR3 spans 14 amino acids. The CDR3 DNA reads as TGCGCCAGCAGCTTGGAGTCAGGGTCTCATGGCTACACCTTC. Translating it yields CASSLESGSHGYTF.

This chain uses TRBV11-3 with TRBJ2-3; TRBD1 matches at 7 bases. This CDR3 comprises 16 residues. V shed 4 bases, J shed 4 bases, and the junction held 11 bases outside the gene matches. Germline assignment: CDR1 SGHNT and CDR2 YENEEA. The CDR3 spells CASSYLTGSLSDTQYF. CDR3 in DNA: TGTGCCAGCAGCTACCTGACAGGGTCGCTCTCAGATACGCAGTATTTT. Together with reference TRBV11-3 and TRBJ2-3, the CDR3 gives the full variable domain: EAGVVQSPRYKIIEKKQPVAFWCNPISGHNTLYWYLQNLGQGPELLIRYENEEAVDDSQLPKDRFSAERLKGVDSTLKIQPAELGDSAVYLCASSYLTGSLSDTQYFGPGTRLTVL.

DNA for the CDR3: TGCGCCAGCAGGCCGGACAGGCGGCAAGAGGCAACTAATGAAAAACTGTTTTTT. Protein: CASRPDRRQEATNEKLFF. This chain joins TRBV10-2 and TRBJ1-4; 7 bases are shared with TRBD1. The CDR3 is 18 amino acids. Trimming at V came to 6 bases and at J to 0 bases, leaving 13 bases not matched to a gene. Germline loops: CDR1 WSHSY, CDR2 SAAADI.

This chain links TRBV10-2 with TRBJ1-1; 12 bases map to TRBD1. Losses at the gene ends were 4 bases for V and 10 bases for J; bases not matched to a gene: 13. CDR1 and CDR2 (germline): WSHSY, SAAADI. The CDR3 has 16 amino acids. The CDR3 here is CASSVNPGQGAGGAFF. In DNA, the CDR3 is TGCGCCAGCAGTGTGAATCCGGGACAGGGGGCCGGTGGAGCTTTCTTT.

Only one count was recorded for this clone. This rearrangement joins TRBV6-1 to TRBJ1-1; maybe TRBD1 (6 bases). Germline CDR1 MNHNS, CDR2 SASEGT. The CDR3 has 13 amino acids. Deletions cut 10 bases from V and 0 bases from J, with 12 bases between. Written as DNA, the CDR3 is TGTGCCACTGTAACAGGGATGAACACTGAAGCTTTCTTT. This codes for CATVTGMNTEAFF.

This clone turned up a few times. The rearrangement joins TRBV18 to TRBJ1-6, with TRBD1 identical over 7 bases. The CDR3 contains 16 residues. The V and J ends lost 3 bases and 6 bases, in that order; junction bases with no gene match: 8. CDR1 is KGHSH, CDR2 LQKENI, per germline. For the CDR3, the DNA is TGTGCCAGCTCACCTACGACAGGGCGAGGTAATTCACCCCTCCACTTT. Residues: CASSPTTGRGNSPLHF.

The chain carries TRBV12-1 and TRBJ2-6; the D call of TRBD1 is as the table states it, not checked on the DNA. TRBV12-1 is a known pseudogene. This CDR3 spans 17 amino acids. The CDR3 DNA sequence: TGTGCCAGCAGCCCCGGACAGGGAAGGGCTGGGGCCAACGTCCTGACTTTC. Translating it yields CASSPGQGRAGANVLTF.

Only one count was recorded for this clone. The rearrangement links TRBV15 to TRBJ1-2; a possible D gene is TRBD1 (6 bases). The CDR3 is 13 residues long. Germline CDR1 is LNHNV and CDR2 is YYDKDF (reference sequence). V shed 4 bases and J shed 8 bases, with 14 bases lying between them. DNA for the CDR3: TGTGCCACCAGCATGAGACAGGTTGAGGGCTACACCTTC. Its protein is CATSMRQVEGYTF.

This clone turned up a few times. V gene TRBV7-2 combines with J gene TRBJ2-1; the D gene is possibly TRBD2 (5 bases). The germline gives CDR1 SGHTA, CDR2 FQGNSA. The CDR3 is 13 residues long. V was cut by 4 bases and J by 7 bases, with 11 bases left in between. The CDR3 DNA is TGTGCCAGCAGCTCGGGGTGGACTAATGAGCAGTTCTTC. This sequence encodes CASSSGWTNEQFF.

The chain carries TRBV27 and TRBJ1-1; D is possibly TRBD1 (5 bases). Germline CDR1 and CDR2: MNHEY and SMNVEV (reference sequence). The V end was cut by 3 bases, the J end by 2 bases, with 10 bases between. This CDR3 is built from 14 residues. The CDR3 loop reads CASSLWGTNTEAFF. The DNA of the CDR3 is TGTGCCAGCAGTTTGTGGGGGACCAACACTGAAGCTTTCTTT.

The V and J genes are TRBV7-6 and TRBJ1-2; 8 nucleotides match TRBD1. The CDR3 spans 14 residues. Germline-derived CDR1 and CDR2 are SGHVS and FNYEAQ. V dropped 5 bases and J dropped 4; count of bases not matched to a gene: 6. DNA of the CDR3: TGTGCCAGCAGCATTGGGACAGGTGGCTATGGCTACACCTTC. It translates to CASSIGTGGYGYTF.

This clone was detected a few times. V usage is TRBV5-1 and J usage is TRBJ1-2; D is perhaps TRBD1 (5 bases). V lost 2 bases to trimming and J lost 0 bases, with 17 bases between them. Germline CDR1 and CDR2: SGHRS and YFSETQ. The CDR3 length is 17 residues. The CDR3 DNA reads TGCGCCAGCAGCTTAAAGGACTCAGGGACCCCTAACTATGGCTACACCTTC. This encodes CASSLKDSGTPNYGYTF.

The chain joins TRBV29-1 to TRBJ1-1, with a weak D call TRBD1 (6 bases). The CDR3 is 13 residues long. The germline V gene encodes CDR1 SQVTM and CDR2 ANQGSEA. V lost 4 bases, J lost 5 bases, and 14 bases lay in between. The CDR3 nucleotides are TGCAGCGTTGTGGGGGGCGATGGGACTGAAGCTTTCTTT. Protein product: CSVVGGDGTEAFF.